These 11 T cell receptor beta chains came from one sample sequenced in a study of T cell responses to AZD1222 COVID-19 vaccine. Measured with immunoSEQ multiplex PCR; TCRdb has only the in-frame clones, and not every one. The sample carries approximately 270,000 clones, around 93% recorded once. Sequences were derived from peripheral blood, sampled 28 days after the second AZD1222 dose. The receptors were gathered from an adult who received the AZD1222 COVID-19 vaccine.

The CDR3 bases are TGTGCCAGCAGCCCCCTTTACGAGCAGTACTTC. This gives the protein CASSPLYEQYF. The chain carries TRBV7-8 and TRBJ2-7; the D is unclear. V dropped 5 bases and J dropped 4 bases, with 6 bases sitting between them. Germline CDR1 SGHVS, CDR2 FQNEAQ. The CDR3 is 11 residues long.

This sequence joins TRBV20-1 and TRBJ2-6; 7 bases map to TRBD1. The junction had 8 bases not matched to a gene; V was cut back by 3 bases and J by 0 bases. Per germline, CDR1 DFQATT and CDR2 SNEGSKA (reference sequence). This CDR3 spans 17 amino acids. CDR3: CSASKGTASSGANVLTF. In DNA form, the CDR3 reads TGCAGTGCTAGTAAAGGGACAGCGAGCTCTGGGGCCAACGTCCTGACTTTC.

V is TRBV6-5 and J is TRBJ1-2; D might be TRBD1 (5 bases). In germline, CDR1 is MNHEY, CDR2 SVGAGI. The germline V and J ends were trimmed by 2 bases and 3 bases, with 13 bases remaining between them. This CDR3 has 15 amino acids. CDR3 protein: CASSYTSLGDYGYTF. The CDR3 bases are TGTGCCAGCAGTTACACATCCTTGGGGGACTATGGCTACACCTTC.

This sequence joins TRBV27 and TRBJ1-6, with D possibly being TRBD1 (5 bases). The CDR3 runs 15 residues. The germline V gene encodes CDR1 MNHEY and CDR2 SMNVEV (reference sequence). The germline V and J ends were trimmed by 2 bases and 6 bases, with 11 bases remaining between them. The CDR3 DNA sequence: TGTGCCAGCAGTTTAGGGAGGGACTCTAATTCACCCCTCCACTTT. Its translation: CASSLGRDSNSPLHF.

CDR3 loop: CASRSGTGYASYEQYF. The CDR3 bases are TGTGCCAGCAGATCCGGGACAGGGTATGCTAGCTACGAGCAGTACTTC. The chain has TRBV5-5 and TRBJ2-7, with 9 bases aligning to TRBD1. This CDR3 has 16 amino acids. The trim removed 5 bases at V and 3 bases at J, leaving 12 bases unmatched. Germline CDR1 reads SGHKS; CDR2 reads YYEKEE (reference sequence).

V and J are TRBV10-3 and TRBJ1-2; no clear D gene. Germline loops: CDR1 ENHRY, CDR2 SYGVKD. The CDR3 runs 15 residues. V was trimmed by 2 bases and J by 8 bases, leaving 18 bases between them. DNA of the CDR3: TGTGCCATCAGTGAGGATTGGGAAGGGCGGTTCGGCTACACCTTC. This translates into CAISEDWEGRFGYTF.

The chain joins TRBV28 to TRBJ1-2; 7 positions agree with TRBD1. The CDR3 runs 13 residues. Germline assignment: CDR1 MDHEN and CDR2 SYDVKM. With V trimmed by 6 bases and J by 9 bases, 10 bases remained unmatched. The CDR3 DNA reads TGTGCCAGCAGCCGGGACAGTGGGGAGCGCTACACCTTC. This translates into CASSRDSGERYTF.

This chain links TRBV28 with TRBJ2-1, with 15 bases that match TRBD2. Germline CDR1 MDHEN, CDR2 SYDVKM. Losses at the gene ends were 5 bases for V and 7 bases for J; bases not matched to a gene: 27. The CDR3 extends over 23 amino acids. The CDR3 region is CASSPGADFSGTSGGPDWNEQFF. As DNA, the CDR3 is TGTGCCAGCAGTCCCGGCGCCGATTTTTCCGGGACTAGCGGGGGGCCGGATTGGAATGAGCAGTTCTTC.

This chain connects TRBV2 to TRBJ2-7, with D hard to call. CDR1 and CDR2 from the germline V gene are SNHLY and FYNNEI. CDR3 length: 13 residues. The V gene lost 6 bases and the J gene lost 6 bases, with 15 bases spanning the gap. The CDR3 here is CASRVAWVPEQYF. CDR3 sequence (DNA): TGTGCCAGCAGGGTGGCTTGGGTTCCCGAGCAGTACTTC.

The chain employs TRBV5-1 and TRBJ1-2, with D possibly matching TRBD1 (6 bases). Trimming stripped 0 bases from V and 8 bases from J, with 11 bases between. CDR1 and CDR2 from the germline V gene are SGHRS and YFSETQ. CDR3 length: 13 amino acids. DNA for the CDR3: TGCGCCAGCAGCTTGGAGGACAGCCCAGGCTACACCTTC. As protein: CASSLEDSPGYTF.

The J gene is TRBJ2-6, the V gene TRBV7-3; D is unresolved. V gave up 8 bases and J gave up 0 bases, with 5 bases separating them. This CDR3 has 13 amino acids. CDR1 is SGHTA, CDR2 FQGTGA, per germline. For the CDR3, the DNA is TGTGCCAGCGGCAACTCTGGGGCCAACGTCCTGACTTTC. This encodes CASGNSGANVLTF.